This is a list of T cell receptor beta chains from one sample in a study of cytomegalovirus exposure and HLA in healthy donors. Repertoires were generated with immunoSEQ multiplex PCR, while TCRdb's copy carries only in-frame clones and drops some. Of 200,000 to 250,000 clones detected, more than 60% appear once; the ten largest clones hold less than 3.5%. Sequenced input: PBMCs. The source is a woman in her fifties or sixties in good health and CMV-seropositive. Both conserved end residues are part of each CDR3. Each record gives: V gene, J gene, clone size, D gene, CDR3 DNA, CDR3 protein. The D gene is left open where the match is weak. The size of a clone is reported for some rows only, either as once, few or many, or as a class for expanded clones.

>TRBV4-1|TRBJ2-7|few|-
TGCGCCAGCAGCCCCGGGCAGCGGAGATTATACGAGCAGTACTTC
CASSPGQRRLYEQYF
>TRBV7-9|TRBJ1-3|-|-
TGTGCCAGCACCAAGAGGACAGCAGGAAACACCATATATTTT
CASTKRTAGNTIYF
>TRBV2|TRBJ2-5|once|-
TGTGCCAGCAGTGAACTGGCAGGGTTAGAGACCCAGTACTTC
CASSELAGLETQYF
>TRBV5-5|TRBJ2-5|-|-
TGTGCCAGCAGCTTGGGTCAGCGTCAAGAGACCCAGTACTTC
CASSLGQRQETQYF
>TRBV6-5|TRBJ1-1|once|TRBD1
TGTGCCAGTTCACAGGGGCGGGCCACTGAAGCTTTCTTT
CASSQGRATEAFF
>TRBV7-6|TRBJ2-3|-|-
TGTGCCAGCAGCTCAGGACTAGGGGGAGATACGCAGTATTTT
CASSSGLGGDTQYF
>TRBV5-4|TRBJ2-7|-|-
TGTGCCAGCAGCTACCCGACCAACAGGGTTTCCGAGCAGTACTTC
CASSYPTNRVSEQYF
>TRBV6-1|TRBJ1-1|-|TRBD1
TGTGCCAGCAGTGAACTACAGGGGCACGACACTGAAGCTTTCTTT
CASSELQGHDTEAFF
>TRBV19|TRBJ1-1|-|-
TGTGCCAGTAGGGGCCAGGGGAACACTGAAGCTTTCTTT
CASRGQGNTEAFF
>TRBV7-8|TRBJ1-6|-|-
TGTGCCAGCAGCTTATTTACAGGGAATTCACCCCTCCACTTT
CASSLFTGNSPLHF
>TRBV25-1|TRBJ1-4|few|-
TGTGCCAGCATGACAAAAGGGGGGGGGAGAGAAAAACTGTTTTTT
CASMTKGGGREKLFF
>TRBV10-3|TRBJ1-2|-|-
TGTGCCATCAGTGTGGTGGAGCAGCAAGGCTACACCTTC
CAISVVEQQGYTF
>TRBV6-6|TRBJ1-1|-|-
TGTGCCAGCAAACCGGGAGGTGAGACTGAAGCTTTCTTT
CASKPGGETEAFF
>TRBV30|TRBJ2-4|-|TRBD1
TGTGCCTGGGGACAGGGTAAAAACATTCAGTACTTC
CAWGQGKNIQYF